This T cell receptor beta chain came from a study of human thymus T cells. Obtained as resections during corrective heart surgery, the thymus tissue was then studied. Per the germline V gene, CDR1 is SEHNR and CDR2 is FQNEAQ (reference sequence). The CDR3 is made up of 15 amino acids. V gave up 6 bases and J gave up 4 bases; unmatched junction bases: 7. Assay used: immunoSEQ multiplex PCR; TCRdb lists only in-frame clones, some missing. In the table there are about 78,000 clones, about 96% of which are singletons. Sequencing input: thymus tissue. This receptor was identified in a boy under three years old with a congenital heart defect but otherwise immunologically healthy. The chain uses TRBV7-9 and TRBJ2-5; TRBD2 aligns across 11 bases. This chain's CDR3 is CASRSALAGVETQYF. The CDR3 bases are TGTGCCAGCAGATCCGCACTAGCGGGGGTAGAGACCCAGTACTTC. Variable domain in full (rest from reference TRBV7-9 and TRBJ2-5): DTGVSQNPRHKITKRGQNVTFRCDPISEHNRLYWYRQTLGQGPEFLTYFQNEAQLEKSRLLSDRFSAERPKGSFSTLEIQRTEQGDSAMYLCASRSALAGVETQYFGPGTRLLVL.